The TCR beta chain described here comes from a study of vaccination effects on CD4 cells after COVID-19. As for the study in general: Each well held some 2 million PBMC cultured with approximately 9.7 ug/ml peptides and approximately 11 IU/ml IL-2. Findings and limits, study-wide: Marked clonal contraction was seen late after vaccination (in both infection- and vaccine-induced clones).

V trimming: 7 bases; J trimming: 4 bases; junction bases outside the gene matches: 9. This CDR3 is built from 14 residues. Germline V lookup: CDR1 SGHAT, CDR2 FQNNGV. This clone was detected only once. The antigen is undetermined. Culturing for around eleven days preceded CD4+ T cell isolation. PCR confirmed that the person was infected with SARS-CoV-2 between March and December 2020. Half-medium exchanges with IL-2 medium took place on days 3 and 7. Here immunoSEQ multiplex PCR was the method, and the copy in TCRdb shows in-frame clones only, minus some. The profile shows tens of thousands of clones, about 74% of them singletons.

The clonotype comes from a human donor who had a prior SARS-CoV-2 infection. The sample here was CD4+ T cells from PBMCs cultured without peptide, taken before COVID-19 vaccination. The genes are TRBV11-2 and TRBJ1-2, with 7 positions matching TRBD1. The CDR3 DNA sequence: TGTGCCAGCACCTACTCGACAGGGACCTATGGCTACACCTTC. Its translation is CASTYSTGTYGYTF.